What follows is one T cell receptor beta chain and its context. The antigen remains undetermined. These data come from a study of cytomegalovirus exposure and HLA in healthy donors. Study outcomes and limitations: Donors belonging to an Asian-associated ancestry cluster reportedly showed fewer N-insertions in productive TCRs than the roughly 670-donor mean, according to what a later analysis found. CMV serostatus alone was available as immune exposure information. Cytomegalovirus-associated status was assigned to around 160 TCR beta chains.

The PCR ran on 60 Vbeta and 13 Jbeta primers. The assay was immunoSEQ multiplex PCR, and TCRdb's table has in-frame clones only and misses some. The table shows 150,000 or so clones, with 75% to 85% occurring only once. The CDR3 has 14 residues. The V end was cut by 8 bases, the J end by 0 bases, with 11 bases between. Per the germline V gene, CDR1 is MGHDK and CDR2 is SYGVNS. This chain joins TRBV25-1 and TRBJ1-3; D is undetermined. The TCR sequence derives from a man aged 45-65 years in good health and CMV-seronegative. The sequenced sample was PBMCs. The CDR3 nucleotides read TGTGCCAGCGCCCACCTCAGCTCTGGAAACACCATATATTTT. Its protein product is CASAHLSSGNTIYF.